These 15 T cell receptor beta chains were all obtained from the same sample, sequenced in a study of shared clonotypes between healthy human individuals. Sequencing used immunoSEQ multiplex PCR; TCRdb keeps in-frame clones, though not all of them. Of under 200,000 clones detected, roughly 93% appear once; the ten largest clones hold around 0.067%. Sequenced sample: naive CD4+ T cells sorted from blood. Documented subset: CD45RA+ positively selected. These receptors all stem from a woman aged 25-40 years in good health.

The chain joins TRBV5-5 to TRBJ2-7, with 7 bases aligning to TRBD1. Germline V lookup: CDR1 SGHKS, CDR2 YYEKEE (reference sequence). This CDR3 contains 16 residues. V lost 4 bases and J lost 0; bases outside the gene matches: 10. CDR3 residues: CASSLRGAGGSYEQYF. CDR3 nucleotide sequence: TGTGCCAGCAGCCTTCGCGGCGCAGGGGGCTCCTACGAGCAGTACTTC.

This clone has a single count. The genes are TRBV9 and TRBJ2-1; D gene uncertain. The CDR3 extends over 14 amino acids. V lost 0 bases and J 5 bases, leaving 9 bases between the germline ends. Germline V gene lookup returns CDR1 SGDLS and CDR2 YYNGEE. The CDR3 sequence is CASSVVYGNNEQFF. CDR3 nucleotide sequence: TGTGCCAGCAGCGTAGTGTATGGTAACAATGAGCAGTTCTTC.

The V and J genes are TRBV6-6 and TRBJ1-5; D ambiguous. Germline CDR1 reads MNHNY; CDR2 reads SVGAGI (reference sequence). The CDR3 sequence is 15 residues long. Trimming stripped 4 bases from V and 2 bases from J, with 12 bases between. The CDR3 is CASSFGFGGNQPQHF. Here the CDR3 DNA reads TGTGCCAGCAGTTTCGGTTTCGGGGGCAATCAGCCCCAGCATTTT.

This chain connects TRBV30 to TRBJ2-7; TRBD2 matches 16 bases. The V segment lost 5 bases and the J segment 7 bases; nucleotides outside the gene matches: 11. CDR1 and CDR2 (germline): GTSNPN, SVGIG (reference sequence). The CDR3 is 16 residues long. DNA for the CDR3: TGTGCCTGGGCCGGGACTAGCGGGAGGGCGGTGCGGGAGCAGTACTTC. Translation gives CAWAGTSGRAVREQYF.

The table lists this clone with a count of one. The CDR3 protein is CSARGEGKLFF. DNA for the CDR3: TGCAGTGCTAGGGGGGAGGGTAAACTGTTTTTT. The rearrangement uses TRBV20-1 and TRBJ1-4; D might be TRBD1 (5 bases). The germline CDR1 and CDR2 sequences are DFQATT and SNEGSKA (reference sequence). This CDR3 has 11 amino acids. V was shortened by 3 bases and J by 11 bases, with 10 bases between the two germline ends.

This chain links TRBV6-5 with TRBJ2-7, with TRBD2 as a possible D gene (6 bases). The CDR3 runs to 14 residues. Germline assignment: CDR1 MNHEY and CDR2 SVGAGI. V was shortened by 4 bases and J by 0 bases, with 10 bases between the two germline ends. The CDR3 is CASSLSSDSYEQYF. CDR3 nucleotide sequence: TGTGCCAGCAGTTTGTCTAGCGACTCCTACGAGCAGTACTTC.

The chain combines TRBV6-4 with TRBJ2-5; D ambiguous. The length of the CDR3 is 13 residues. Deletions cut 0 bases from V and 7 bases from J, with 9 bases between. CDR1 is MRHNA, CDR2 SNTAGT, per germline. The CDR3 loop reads CASSDSVVGTQYF. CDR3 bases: TGTGCCAGCAGTGACTCCGTTGTTGGGACCCAGTACTTC.

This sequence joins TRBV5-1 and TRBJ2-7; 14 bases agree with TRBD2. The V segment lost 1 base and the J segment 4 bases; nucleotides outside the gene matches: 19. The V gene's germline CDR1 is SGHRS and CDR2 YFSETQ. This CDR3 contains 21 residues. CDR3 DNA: TGCGCCAGCAGCTTGACATACTCTAAGACTAGCGGGAGGGCCTTCGTGTACGAGCAGTACTTC. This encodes CASSLTYSKTSGRAFVYEQYF. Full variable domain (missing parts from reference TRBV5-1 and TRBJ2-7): KAGVTQTPRYLIKTRGQQVTLSCSPISGHRSVSWYQQTPGQGLQFLFEYFSETQRNKGNFPGRFSGRQFSNSRSEMNVSTLELGDSALYLCASSLTYSKTSGRAFVYEQYFGPGTRLTVT.

The CDR3 DNA is TGCAGCGTTGAAGGGGGTGGGACCCGGGAGTCGGAGACCCAGTACTTC. It yields the protein CSVEGGGTRESETQYF. The J gene is TRBJ2-5, the V gene TRBV29-1, with D perhaps TRBD2 (6 bases). Germline lookup yields CDR1 SQVTM and CDR2 ANQGSEA. V was shortened by 1 base and J by 5 bases, with 20 bases between the two germline ends. The CDR3 spans 16 residues.

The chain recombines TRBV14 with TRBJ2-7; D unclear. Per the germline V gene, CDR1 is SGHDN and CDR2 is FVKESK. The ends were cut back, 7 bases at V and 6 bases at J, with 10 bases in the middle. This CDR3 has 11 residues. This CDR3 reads CASNLWREQYF. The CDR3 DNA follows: TGTGCCAGCAACCTTTGGCGCGAGCAGTACTTC.

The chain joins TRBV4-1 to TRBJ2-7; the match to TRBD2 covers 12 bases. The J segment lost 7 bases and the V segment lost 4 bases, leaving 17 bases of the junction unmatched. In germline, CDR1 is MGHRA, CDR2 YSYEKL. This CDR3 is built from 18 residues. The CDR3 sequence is CASSPGLAGIDSLQEQYF. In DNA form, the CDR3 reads TGCGCCAGCAGCCCCGGACTAGCGGGAATCGATTCCCTACAGGAGCAGTACTTC.

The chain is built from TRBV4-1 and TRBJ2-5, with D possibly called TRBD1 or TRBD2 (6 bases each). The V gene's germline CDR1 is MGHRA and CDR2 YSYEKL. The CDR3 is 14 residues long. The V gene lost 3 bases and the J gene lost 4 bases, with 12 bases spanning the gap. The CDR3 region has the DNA TGCGCCAGCAGCCAGAGGGGGGTCGGAGAGACCCAGTACTTC. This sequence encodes CASSQRGVGETQYF.

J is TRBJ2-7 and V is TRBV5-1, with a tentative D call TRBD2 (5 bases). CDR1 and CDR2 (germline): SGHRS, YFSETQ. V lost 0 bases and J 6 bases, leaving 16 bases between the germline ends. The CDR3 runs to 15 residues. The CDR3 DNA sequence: TGCGCCAGCAGCTTGGCCGGGAACGCTATTTTCGAGCAGTACTTC. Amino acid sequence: CASSLAGNAIFEQYF.

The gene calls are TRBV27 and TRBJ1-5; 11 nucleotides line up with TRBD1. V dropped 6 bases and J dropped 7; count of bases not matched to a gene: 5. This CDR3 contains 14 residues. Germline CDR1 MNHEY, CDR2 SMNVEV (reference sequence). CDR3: CASRRTGGGQPQHF. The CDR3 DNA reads TGTGCCAGCAGGCGGACAGGGGGCGGGCAGCCCCAGCATTTT.

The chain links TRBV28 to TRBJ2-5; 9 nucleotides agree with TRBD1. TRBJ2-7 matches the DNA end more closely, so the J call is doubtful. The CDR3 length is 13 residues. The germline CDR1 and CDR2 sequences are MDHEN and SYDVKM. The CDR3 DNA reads TGTGCCAGCAATCTGGGACAGGGCTACGAGCAGTACTTC. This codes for CASNLGQGYEQYF.